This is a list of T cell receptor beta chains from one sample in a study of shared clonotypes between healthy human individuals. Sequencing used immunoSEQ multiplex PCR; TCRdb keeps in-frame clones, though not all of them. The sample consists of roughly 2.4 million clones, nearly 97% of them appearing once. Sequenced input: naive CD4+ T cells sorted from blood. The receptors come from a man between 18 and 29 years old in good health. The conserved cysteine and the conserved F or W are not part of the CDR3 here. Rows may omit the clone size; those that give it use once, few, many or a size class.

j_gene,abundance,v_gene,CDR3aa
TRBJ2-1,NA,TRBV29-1,SGKAGGYNEQF
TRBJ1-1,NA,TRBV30,AWSRQGIVTEAF
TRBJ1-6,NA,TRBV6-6,ASSYSTVIYNSPLH
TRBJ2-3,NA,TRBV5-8,ASSPDSVGAAGGVDTQY
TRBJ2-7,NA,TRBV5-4,ASSLGIPTTPYEQY
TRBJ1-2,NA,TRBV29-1,SVAGTANYGYT
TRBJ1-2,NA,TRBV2,ATRRGPPSFGYT
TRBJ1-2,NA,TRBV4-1,ASSLEAANYGYT
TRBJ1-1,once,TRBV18,ASSPGVWDTEAF
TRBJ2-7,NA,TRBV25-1,ASSDDRGPYEQY
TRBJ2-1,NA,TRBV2,ASSEGPGDEQF
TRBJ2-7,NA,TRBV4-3,ASSQENSYEQY
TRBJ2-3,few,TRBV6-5,ASSYSSSTDTQY
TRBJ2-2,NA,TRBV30,AWTVTGELF
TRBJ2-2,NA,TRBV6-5,ASTPGSGFTGELF
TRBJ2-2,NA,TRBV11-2,ASSYRGRTPNTGELF